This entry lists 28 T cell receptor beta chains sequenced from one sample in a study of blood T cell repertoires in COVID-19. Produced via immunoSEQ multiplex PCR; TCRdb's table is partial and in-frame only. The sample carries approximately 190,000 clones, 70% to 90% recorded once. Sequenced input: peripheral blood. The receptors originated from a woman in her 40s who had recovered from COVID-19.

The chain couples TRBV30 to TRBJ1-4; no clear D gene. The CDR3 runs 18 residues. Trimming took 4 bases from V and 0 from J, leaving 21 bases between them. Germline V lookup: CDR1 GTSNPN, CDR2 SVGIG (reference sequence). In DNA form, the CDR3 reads TGTGCCTGGAACGCGGCCCTTTCTACTCTTGCAACTAATGAAAAACTGTTTTTT. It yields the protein CAWNAALSTLATNEKLFF. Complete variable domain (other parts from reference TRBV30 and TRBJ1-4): SQTIHQWPATLVQPVGSPLSLECTVEGTSNPNLYWYRQAAGRGLQLLFYSVGIGQISSEVPQNLSASRPQDRQFILSSKKLLLSDSGFYLCAWNAALSTLATNEKLFFGSGTQLSVL.

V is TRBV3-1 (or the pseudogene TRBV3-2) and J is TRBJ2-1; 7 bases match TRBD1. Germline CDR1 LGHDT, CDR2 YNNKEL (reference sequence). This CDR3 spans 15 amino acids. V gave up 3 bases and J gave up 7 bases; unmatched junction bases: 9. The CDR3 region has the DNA TGTGCCAGCAGCCACAGACAGGGAATTTTGAATGAGCAGTTCTTC. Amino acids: CASSHRQGILNEQFF.

The CDR3 DNA reads as TGTGCCAGCAGCTTCCTCCAAGCGGGAGAGGATACGCAGTATTTT. It is translated as CASSFLQAGEDTQYF. The chain employs TRBV7-3 and TRBJ2-3; 8 bases map to TRBD2. The CDR3 runs 15 residues. V lost 3 bases, J lost 6 bases, and 8 bases stayed unmatched. In germline, CDR1 is SGHTA, CDR2 FQGTGA.

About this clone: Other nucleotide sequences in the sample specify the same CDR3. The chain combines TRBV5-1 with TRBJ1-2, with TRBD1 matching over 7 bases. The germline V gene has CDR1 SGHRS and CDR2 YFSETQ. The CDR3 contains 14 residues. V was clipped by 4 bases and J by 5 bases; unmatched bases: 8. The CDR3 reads CASSPGTEGYGYTF. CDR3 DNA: TGCGCCAGCAGCCCGGGGACAGAAGGTTATGGCTACACCTTC. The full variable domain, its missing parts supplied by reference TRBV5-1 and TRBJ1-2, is KAGVTQTPRYLIKTRGQQVTLSCSPISGHRSVSWYQQTPGQGLQFLFEYFSETQRNKGNFPGRFSGRQFSNSRSEMNVSTLELGDSALYLCASSPGTEGYGYTFGSGTRLTVV.

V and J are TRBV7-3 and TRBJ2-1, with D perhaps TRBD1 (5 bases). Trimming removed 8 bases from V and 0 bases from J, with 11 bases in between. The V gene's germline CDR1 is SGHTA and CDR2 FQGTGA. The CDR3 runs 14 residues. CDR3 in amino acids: CASGRDSSYNEQFF. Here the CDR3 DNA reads TGTGCCAGCGGCCGCGACAGCTCCTACAATGAGCAGTTCTTC.

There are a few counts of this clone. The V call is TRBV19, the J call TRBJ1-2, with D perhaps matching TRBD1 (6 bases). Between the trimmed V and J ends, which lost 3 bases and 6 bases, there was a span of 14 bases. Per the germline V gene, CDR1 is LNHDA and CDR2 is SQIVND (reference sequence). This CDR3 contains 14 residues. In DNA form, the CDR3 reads TGTGCCAGTAGTATTACTAATGGGGGCAATGGCTACACCTTC. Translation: CASSITNGGNGYTF.

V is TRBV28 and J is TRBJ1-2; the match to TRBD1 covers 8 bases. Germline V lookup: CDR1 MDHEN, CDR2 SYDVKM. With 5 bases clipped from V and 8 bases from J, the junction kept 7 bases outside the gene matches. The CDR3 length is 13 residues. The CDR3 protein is CASSPGTGLGYTF. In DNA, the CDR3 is TGTGCCAGCAGTCCTGGGACAGGTCTCGGCTACACCTTC.

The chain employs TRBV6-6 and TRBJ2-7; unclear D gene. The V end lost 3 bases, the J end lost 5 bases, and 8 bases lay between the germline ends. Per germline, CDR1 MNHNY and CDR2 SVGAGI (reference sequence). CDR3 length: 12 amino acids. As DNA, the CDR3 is TGTGCCAGCAGTTATCAACAGAACGAGCAGTACTTC. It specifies CASSYQQNEQYF.

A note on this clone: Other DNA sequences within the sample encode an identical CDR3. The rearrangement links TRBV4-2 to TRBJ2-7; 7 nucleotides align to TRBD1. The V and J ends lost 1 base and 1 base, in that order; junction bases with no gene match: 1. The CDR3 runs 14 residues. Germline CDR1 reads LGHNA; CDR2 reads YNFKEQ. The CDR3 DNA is TGTGCCAGCAGCCAAGGACAGGGTTCCTACGAGCAGTACTTC. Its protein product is CASSQGQGSYEQYF.

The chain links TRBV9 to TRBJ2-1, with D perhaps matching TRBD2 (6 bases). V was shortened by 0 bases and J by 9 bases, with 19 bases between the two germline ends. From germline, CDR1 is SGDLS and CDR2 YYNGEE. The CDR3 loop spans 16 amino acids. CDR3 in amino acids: CASSVAVGGSFGEQFF. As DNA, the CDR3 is TGTGCCAGCAGCGTAGCCGTGGGAGGTTCTTTCGGTGAGCAGTTCTTC.

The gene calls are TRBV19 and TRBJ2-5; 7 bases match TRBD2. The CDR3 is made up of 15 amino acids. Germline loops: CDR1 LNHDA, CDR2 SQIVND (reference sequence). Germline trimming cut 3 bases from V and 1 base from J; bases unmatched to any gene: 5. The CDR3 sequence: CASSIAGEGQETQYF. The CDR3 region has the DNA TGTGCCAGTAGTATCGCGGGAGAGGGCCAAGAGACCCAGTACTTC.

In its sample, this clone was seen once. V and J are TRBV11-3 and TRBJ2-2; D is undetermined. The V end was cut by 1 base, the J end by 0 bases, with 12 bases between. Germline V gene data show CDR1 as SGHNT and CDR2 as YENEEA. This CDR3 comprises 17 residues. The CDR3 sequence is CASSLAYGSANTGELFF. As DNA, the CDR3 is TGTGCCAGCAGCTTAGCCTACGGCAGCGCGAACACCGGGGAGCTGTTTTTT.

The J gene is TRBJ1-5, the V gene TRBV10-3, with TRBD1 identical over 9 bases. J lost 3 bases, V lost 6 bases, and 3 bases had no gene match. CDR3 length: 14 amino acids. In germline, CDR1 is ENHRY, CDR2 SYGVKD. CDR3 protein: CAISGTGINQPQHF. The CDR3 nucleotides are TGTGCCATCAGCGGGACAGGGATCAATCAGCCCCAGCATTTT.

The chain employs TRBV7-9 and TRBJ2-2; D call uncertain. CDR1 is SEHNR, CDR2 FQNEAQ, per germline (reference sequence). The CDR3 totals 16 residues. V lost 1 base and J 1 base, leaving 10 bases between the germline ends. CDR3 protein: CASSLGAALNTGELFF. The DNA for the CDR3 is TGTGCCAGCAGCTTAGGGGCAGCCTTGAACACCGGGGAGCTGTTTTTT.

Here the CDR3 reads CASSIGREGSSYGYTF. The CDR3 DNA reads TGTGCCAGTAGTATAGGGAGGGAGGGGTCGTCCTATGGCTACACCTTC. The rearrangement links TRBV19 to TRBJ1-2, with D possibly being TRBD1 (5 bases). CDR3 length: 16 residues. In germline, CDR1 is LNHDA, CDR2 SQIVND (reference sequence). Trimming cost V 1 base and J 4 bases, with 16 bases left between them.

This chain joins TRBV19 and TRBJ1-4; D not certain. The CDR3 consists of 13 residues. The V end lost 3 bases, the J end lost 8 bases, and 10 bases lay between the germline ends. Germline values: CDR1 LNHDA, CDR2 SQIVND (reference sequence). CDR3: CASSIPAGEKLFF. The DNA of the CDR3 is TGTGCCAGTAGTATTCCCGCGGGCGAAAAACTGTTTTTT.

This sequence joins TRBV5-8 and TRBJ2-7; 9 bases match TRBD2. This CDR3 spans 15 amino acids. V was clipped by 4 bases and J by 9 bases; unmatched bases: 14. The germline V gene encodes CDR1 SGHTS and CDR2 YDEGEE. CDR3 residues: CASSAWTSAKEGQYF. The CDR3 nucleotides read TGTGCCAGCAGCGCTTGGACTAGCGCTAAAGAAGGGCAGTACTTC.

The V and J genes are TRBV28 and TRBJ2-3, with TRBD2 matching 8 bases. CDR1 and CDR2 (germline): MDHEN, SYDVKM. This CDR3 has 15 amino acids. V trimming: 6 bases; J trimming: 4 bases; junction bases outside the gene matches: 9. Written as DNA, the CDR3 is TGTGCCAGCAGCTCCGCAGCGGGAGCGGCAGATACGCAGTATTTT. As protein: CASSSAAGAADTQYF.

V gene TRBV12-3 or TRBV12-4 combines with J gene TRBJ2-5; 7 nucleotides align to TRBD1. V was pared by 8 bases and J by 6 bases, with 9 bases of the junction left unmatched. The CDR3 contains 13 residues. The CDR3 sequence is CASHPGQRKTQYF. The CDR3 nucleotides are TGTGCCAGCCACCCGGGACAGAGGAAGACCCAGTACTTC.

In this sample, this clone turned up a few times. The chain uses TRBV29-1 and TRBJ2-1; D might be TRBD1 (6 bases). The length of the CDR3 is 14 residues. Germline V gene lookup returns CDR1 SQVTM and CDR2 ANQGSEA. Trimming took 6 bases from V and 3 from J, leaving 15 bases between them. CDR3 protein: CSVDRYRVYNEQFF. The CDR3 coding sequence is TGCAGCGTGGATAGATACAGGGTCTACAATGAGCAGTTCTTC.

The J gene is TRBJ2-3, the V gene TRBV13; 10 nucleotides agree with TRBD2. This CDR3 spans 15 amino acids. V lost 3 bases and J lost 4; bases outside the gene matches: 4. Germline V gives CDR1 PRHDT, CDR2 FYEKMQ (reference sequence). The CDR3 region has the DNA TGTGCCAGCAGCTTGGTAGCGGGAGGAGCAGATACGCAGTATTTT. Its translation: CASSLVAGGADTQYF.

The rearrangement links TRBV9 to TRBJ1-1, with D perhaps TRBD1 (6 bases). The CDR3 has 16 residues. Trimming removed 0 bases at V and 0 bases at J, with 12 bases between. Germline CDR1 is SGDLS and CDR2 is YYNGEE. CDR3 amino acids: CASSVVSGGLNTEAFF. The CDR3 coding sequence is TGTGCCAGCAGCGTAGTATCGGGGGGGCTGAACACTGAAGCTTTCTTT.

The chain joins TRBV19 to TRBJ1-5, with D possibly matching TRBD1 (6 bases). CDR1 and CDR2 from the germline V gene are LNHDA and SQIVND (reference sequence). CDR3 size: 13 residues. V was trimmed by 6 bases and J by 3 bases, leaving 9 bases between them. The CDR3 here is CASRGQSNQPQHF. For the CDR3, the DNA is TGTGCCAGTAGAGGACAGTCCAATCAGCCCCAGCATTTT.

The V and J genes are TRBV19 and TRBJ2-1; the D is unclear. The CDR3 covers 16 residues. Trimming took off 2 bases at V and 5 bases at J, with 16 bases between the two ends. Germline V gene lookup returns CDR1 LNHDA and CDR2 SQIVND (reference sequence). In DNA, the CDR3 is TGTGCCAGTAGTATATTTTTCGCACTTGGAGACAATGAGCAGTTCTTC. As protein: CASSIFFALGDNEQFF.

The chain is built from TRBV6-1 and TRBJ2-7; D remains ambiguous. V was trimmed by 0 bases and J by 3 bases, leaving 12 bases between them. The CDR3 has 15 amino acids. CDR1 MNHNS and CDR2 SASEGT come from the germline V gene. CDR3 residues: CASSEALGPIYEQYF. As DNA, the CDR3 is TGTGCCAGCAGTGAAGCGTTGGGCCCTATCTACGAGCAGTACTTC.

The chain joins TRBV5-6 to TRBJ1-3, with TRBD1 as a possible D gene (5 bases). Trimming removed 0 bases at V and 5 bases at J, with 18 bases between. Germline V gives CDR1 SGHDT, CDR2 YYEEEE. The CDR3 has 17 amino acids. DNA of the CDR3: TGTGCCAGCAGCTTGGGGGGCAGCAAAACTTCTAGAAACACCATATATTTT. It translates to CASSLGGSKTSRNTIYF.

Written as DNA, the CDR3 is TGTGCCAGCAATGTAGCGGGGAATCAAGAGACCCAGTACTTC. It is translated as CASNVAGNQETQYF. V is TRBV7-2 and J is TRBJ2-5, with 8 bases fitting TRBD2. CDR1 SGHTA and CDR2 FQGNSA come from the germline V gene. Trimming took 7 bases from V and 2 from J; bases not matched to a gene: 6. This CDR3 is built from 14 residues.

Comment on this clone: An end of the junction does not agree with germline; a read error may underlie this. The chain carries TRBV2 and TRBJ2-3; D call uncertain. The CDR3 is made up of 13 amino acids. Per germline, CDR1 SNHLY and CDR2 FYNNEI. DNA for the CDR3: TGTGCCAGCAGTGAAGAGTCGCTTGACCCCAGACTTTTT. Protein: CASSEESLDPRLF.